This TCR beta chain came from a study of blood T cell repertoires in COVID-19. The overall study: Spain, Italy and the United States supplied samples that represented acute and convalescent COVID-19.

V was cut by 3 bases and J by 5 bases, with 7 bases left in between. Per the germline V gene, CDR1 is SGHAT and CDR2 is FQNNGV. The length of the CDR3 is 13 residues. Authors' processing steps: Estimates of nucleated cell counts were drawn from the amplification of reference gene primers. The assay was immunoSEQ multiplex PCR, and TCRdb's table has in-frame clones only and misses some. V, J and clone size were drawn from that table, and D and trimming were deduced from the DNA. Among just over 95,000 clones listed, roughly 80% were seen once. Ten or more counts support this clone. The receptor's source is a man aged 80 or over with acute or convalescent COVID-19. The sequenced material came from peripheral blood. V usage is TRBV11-2 and J usage is TRBJ2-2, with a tentative D call TRBD2 (5 bases). CDR3 amino acids: CASSFGRTGELFF. The CDR3 DNA is TGTGCCAGCAGCTTTGGGAGAACCGGGGAGCTGTTTTTT.